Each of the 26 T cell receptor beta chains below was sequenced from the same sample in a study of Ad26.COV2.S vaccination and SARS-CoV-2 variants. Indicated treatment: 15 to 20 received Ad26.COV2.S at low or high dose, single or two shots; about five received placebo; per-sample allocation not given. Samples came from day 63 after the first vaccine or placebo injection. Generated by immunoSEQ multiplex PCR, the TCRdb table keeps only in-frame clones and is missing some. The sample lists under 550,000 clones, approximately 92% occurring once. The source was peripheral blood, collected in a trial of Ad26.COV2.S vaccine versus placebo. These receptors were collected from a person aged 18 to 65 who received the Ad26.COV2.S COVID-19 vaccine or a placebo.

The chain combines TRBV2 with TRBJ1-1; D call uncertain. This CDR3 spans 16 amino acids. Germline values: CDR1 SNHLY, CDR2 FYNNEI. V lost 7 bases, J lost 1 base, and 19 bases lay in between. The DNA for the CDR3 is TGTGCCAGCAATAGGATTGGTAACGCAGGGAACACTGAAGCTTTCTTT. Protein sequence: CASNRIGNAGNTEAFF.

As DNA, the CDR3 is TGTGCCTGGATCGGAAAACTCAGGGGTAAAGGATATTACGAGCAGTACTTC. Translating it yields CAWIGKLRGKGYYEQYF. This chain uses TRBV30 with TRBJ2-7; possibly TRBD1 for D (6 bases). Germline V gene sequence: CDR1 GTSNPN, CDR2 SVGIG (reference sequence). Trimming shortened V by 4 bases and J by 4 bases, and 26 bases separated the two germline ends. CDR3 length: 17 amino acids. Filled out from reference TRBV30 and TRBJ2-7, the complete variable domain reads SQTIHQWPATLVQPVGSPLSLECTVEGTSNPNLYWYRQAAGRGLQLLFYSVGIGQISSEVPQNLSASRPQDRQFILSSKKLLLSDSGFYLCAWIGKLRGKGYYEQYFGPGTRLTVT.

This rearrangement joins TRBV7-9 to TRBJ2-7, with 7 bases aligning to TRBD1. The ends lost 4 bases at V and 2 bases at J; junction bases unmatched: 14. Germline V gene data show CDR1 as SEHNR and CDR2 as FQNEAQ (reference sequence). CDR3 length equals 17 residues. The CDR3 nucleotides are TGTGCCAGCAGCTCCCCGCTGGGACAGATCGTACCCTACGAGCAGTACTTC. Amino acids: CASSSPLGQIVPYEQYF. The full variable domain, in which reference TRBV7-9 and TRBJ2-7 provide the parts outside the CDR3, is DTGVSQNPRHKITKRGQNVTFRCDPISEHNRLYWYRQTLGQGPEFLTYFQNEAQLEKSRLLSDRFSAERPKGSFSTLEIQRTEQGDSAMYLCASSSPLGQIVPYEQYFGPGTRLTVT.

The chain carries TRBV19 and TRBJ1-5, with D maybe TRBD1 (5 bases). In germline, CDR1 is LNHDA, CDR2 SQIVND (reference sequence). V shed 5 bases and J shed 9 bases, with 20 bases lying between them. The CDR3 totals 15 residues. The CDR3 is CASSPNRQLPGPQHF. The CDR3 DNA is TGTGCCAGTAGTCCGAACCGACAGCTCCCGGGGCCCCAGCATTTT.

This chain's CDR3 is CAWASSYNEQFF. CDR3 bases: TGTGCCTGGGCGAGCTCCTACAATGAGCAGTTCTTC. This chain uses TRBV30 with TRBJ2-1; D remains ambiguous. This CDR3 is built from 12 residues. V was trimmed by 5 bases and J by 0 bases, leaving 5 bases between them. Germline-derived CDR1 and CDR2 are GTSNPN and SVGIG (reference sequence).

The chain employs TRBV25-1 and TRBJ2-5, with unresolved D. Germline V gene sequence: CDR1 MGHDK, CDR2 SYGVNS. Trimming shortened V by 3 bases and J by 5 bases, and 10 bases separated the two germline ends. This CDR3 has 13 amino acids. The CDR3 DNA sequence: TGTGCCAGCAGTGAGGGCCCCCGGGAGACCCAGTACTTC. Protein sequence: CASSEGPRETQYF.

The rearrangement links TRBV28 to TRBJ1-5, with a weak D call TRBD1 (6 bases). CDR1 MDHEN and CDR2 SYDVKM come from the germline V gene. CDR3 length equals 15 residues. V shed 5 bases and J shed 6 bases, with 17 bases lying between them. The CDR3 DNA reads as TGTGCCAGCAGTCCGATGGGGGCAGCGGTTCAGCCCCAGCATTTT. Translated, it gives CASSPMGAAVQPQHF.

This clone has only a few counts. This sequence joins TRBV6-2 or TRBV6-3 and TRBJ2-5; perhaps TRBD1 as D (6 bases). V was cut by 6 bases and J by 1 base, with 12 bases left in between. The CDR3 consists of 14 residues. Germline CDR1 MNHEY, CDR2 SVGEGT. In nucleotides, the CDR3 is TGTGCCAGCAGCTCAGGACAGAGCCAAGAGACCCAGTACTTC. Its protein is CASSSGQSQETQYF.

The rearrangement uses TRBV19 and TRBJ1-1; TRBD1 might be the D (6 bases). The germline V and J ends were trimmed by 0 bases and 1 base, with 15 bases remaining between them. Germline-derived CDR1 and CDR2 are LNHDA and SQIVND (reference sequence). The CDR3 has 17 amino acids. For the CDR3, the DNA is TGTGCCAGTAGTATAGAACACAGGGCCCCCGCGAACACTGAAGCTTTCTTT. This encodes CASSIEHRAPANTEAFF.

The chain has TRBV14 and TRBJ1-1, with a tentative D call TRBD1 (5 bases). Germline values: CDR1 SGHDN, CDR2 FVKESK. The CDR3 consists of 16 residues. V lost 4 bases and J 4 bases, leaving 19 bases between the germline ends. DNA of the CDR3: TGTGCCAGCAGCCCCCTCCTTGGAGGGGTTGGCACTGAAGCTTTCTTT. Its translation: CASSPLLGGVGTEAFF.

The CDR3 here is CASSLGRYNSPLHF. CDR3 DNA: TGTGCCAGCTCCCTTGGGAGATATAATTCACCCCTCCACTTT. The chain employs TRBV7-9 and TRBJ1-6; the D is unclear. Trimming stripped 8 bases from V and 4 bases from J, with 12 bases between. The germline V gene encodes CDR1 SEHNR and CDR2 FQNEAQ (reference sequence). The CDR3 extends over 14 amino acids.

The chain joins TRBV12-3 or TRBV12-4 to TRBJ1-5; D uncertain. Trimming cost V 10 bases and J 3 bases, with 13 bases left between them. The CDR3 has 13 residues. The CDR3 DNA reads TGTGCCACCTCACACAGTTTCAATCAGCCCCAGCATTTT. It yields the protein CATSHSFNQPQHF.

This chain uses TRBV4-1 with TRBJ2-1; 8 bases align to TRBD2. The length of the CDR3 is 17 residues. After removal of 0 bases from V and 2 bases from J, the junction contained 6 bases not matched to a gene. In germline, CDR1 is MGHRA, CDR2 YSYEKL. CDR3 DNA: TGCGCCAGCAGCCAAGAGGGACGGGAGGGCCCCTACAATGAGCAGTTCTTC. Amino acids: CASSQEGREGPYNEQFF.

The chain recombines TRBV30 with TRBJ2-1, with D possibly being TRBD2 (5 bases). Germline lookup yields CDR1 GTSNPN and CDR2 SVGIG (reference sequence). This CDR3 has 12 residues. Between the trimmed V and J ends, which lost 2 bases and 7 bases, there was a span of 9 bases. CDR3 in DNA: TGTGCCTGGAGTCAGAGGAGGAATGAGCAGTTCTTC. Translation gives CAWSQRRNEQFF.

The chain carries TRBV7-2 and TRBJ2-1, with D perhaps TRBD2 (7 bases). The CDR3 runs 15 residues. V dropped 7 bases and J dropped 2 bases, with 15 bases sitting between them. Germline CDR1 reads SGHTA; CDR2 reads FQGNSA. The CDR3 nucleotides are TGTGCCAGCACCCCCGGGGGGCTCACCTACAATGAGCAGTTCTTC. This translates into CASTPGGLTYNEQFF.

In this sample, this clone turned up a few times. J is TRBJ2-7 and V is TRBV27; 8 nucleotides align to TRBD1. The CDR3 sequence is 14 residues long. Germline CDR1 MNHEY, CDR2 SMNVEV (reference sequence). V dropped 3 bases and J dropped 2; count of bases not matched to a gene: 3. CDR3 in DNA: TGTGCCAGCAGTTTCAGGGGGCTGACCTACGAGCAGTACTTC. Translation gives CASSFRGLTYEQYF.

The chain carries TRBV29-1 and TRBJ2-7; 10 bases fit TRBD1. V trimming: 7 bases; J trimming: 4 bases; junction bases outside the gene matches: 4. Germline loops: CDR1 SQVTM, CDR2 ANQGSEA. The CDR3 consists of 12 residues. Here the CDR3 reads CSAGQGRYEQYF. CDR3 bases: TGCAGCGCGGGACAGGGGCGATACGAGCAGTACTTC.

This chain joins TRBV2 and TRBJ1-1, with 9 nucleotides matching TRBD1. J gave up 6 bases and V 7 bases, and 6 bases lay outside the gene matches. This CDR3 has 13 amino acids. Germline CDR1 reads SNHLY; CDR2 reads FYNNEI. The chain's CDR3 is CASMTGGGPEAFF. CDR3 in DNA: TGTGCCAGCATGACAGGGGGAGGTCCTGAAGCTTTCTTT.

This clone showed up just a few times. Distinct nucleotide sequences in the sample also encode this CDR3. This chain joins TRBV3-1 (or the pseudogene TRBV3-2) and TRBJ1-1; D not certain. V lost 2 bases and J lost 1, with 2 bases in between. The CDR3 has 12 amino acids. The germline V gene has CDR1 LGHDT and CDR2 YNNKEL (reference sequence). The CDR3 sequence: CASSQTNTEAFF. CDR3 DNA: TGTGCCAGCAGCCAAACGAACACTGAAGCTTTCTTT.

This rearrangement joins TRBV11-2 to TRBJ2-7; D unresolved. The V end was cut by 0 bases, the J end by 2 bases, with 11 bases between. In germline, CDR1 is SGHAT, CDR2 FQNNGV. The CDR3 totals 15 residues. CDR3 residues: CASSLDAGIAYEQYF. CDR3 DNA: TGTGCCAGCAGCTTAGATGCAGGTATTGCCTACGAGCAGTACTTC.

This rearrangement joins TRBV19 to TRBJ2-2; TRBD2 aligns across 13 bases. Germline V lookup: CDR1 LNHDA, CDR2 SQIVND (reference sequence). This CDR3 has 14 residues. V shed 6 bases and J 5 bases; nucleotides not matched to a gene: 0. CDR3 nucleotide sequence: TGTGCCAGTAGGGGACTAGCGGGGACCGGGGAGCTGTTTTTT. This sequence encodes CASRGLAGTGELFF.

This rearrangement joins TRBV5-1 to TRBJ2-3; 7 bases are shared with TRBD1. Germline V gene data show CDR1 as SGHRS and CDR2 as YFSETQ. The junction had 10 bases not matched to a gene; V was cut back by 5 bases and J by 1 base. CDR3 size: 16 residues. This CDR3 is CASRRDRERGTDTQYF. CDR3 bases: TGCGCCAGCAGACGCGACAGGGAGAGGGGCACAGATACGCAGTATTTT.

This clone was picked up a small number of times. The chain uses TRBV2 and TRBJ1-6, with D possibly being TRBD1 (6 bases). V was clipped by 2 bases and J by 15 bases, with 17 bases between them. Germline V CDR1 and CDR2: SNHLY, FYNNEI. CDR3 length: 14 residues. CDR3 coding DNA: TGTGCCAGCAGTGAACAGGGGACCGTTGGTCTCCTCCACTTT. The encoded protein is CASSEQGTVGLLHF.

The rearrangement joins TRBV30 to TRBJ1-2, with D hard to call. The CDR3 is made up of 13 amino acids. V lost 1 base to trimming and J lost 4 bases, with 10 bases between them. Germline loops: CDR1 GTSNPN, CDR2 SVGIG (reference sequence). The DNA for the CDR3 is TGTGCCTGGAGTGGGGGATATATCTATGGCTACACCTTC. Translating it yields CAWSGGYIYGYTF.

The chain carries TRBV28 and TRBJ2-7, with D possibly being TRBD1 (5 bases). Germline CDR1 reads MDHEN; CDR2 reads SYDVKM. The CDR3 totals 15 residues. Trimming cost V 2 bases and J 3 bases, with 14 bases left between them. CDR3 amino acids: CASSLGSDSRYEQYF. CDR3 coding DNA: TGTGCCAGCAGTTTAGGCTCCGACAGCCGCTACGAGCAGTACTTC.

For the CDR3, the DNA is TGTGCCAGCAGCTTAGGGGCAGGGGGTAACACTGAAGCTTTCTTT. Residues: CASSLGAGGNTEAFF. The V call is TRBV7-2, the J call TRBJ1-1; 7 nucleotides align to TRBD1. V trimming: 1 base; J trimming: 2 bases; junction bases outside the gene matches: 4. From germline, CDR1 is SGHTA and CDR2 FQGNSA. The length of the CDR3 is 15 residues.